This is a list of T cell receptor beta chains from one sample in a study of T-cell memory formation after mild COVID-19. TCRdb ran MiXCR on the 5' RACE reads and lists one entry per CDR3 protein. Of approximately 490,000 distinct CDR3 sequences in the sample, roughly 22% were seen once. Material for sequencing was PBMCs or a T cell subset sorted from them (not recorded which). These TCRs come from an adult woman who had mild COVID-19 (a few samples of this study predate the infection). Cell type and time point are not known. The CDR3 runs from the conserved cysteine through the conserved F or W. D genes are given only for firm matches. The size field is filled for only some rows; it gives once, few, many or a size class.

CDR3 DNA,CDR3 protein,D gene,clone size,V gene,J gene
TGTGCCAGCAGTGAATCGAGGGGAGCCAGCTCCTATAATTCACCCCTCCACTTT,CASSESRGASSYNSPLHF,.,.,TRBV25-1,TRBJ1-6
TGTGCCAGTAGTATCGACAGGAACTATGGCTACACCTTC,CASSIDRNYGYTF,.,many,TRBV19,TRBJ1-2
TGTGCCAGCAGTGCTTTCTATTGGTCGGACAGGGGTACAGGCACCGGGGAGCTGTTTTTT,CASSAFYWSDRGTGTGELFF,TRBD1,few,TRBV28,TRBJ2-2
TGCAGCGTTGAAAAGGCGGCCAGGGACGAGCAGTACTTC,CSVEKAARDEQYF,.,.,TRBV29-1,TRBJ2-7
TGCGCCAGCAGCTTAATGGGACAGGGCGGCAGCGGTGGCTACACCTTC,CASSLMGQGGSGGYTF,TRBD1,many,TRBV5-1,TRBJ1-2
TGCAGTGCTAGACTATACGAGCAGTACTTC,CSARLYEQYF,.,many,TRBV20-1,TRBJ2-7
TGTGCCTGCGAGGTTGTCGGGGCGAGAGCCATATATTTT,CACEVVGARAIYF,.,.,TRBV7-9,TRBJ1-3
TGTGCCAGCAGCGCAGGAGAGCTTTATGCCGAGACTGAGGACACTGAAGCTTTCTTT,CASSAGELYAETEDTEAFF,.,few,TRBV9,TRBJ1-1
TGTGCCAGCAGTTACTCGAGGGCTAGCGGGAGTGCAGATACGCAGTATTTT,CASSYSRASGSADTQYF,TRBD2,.,TRBV6-5,TRBJ2-3
TGTGCCAGCTCTCAGACGCAAACCTTCTACAATGAGCAGTTCTTC,CASSQTQTFYNEQFF,.,.,TRBV11-2,TRBJ2-1
TGTGCCACCAGTGATTCAACAGGGCCTGAAGCTTTCTTT,CATSDSTGPEAFF,.,few,TRBV24-1,TRBJ1-1
TGCAGCGCTGAGGGAGGCCTGAGCTCCTACAATGAGCAGTTCTTC,CSAEGGLSSYNEQFF,.,.,TRBV29-1,TRBJ2-1
TGCGCCAGCAGCATCTGGACAGGGGAGAATGAGCAGTTCTTC,CASSIWTGENEQFF,TRBD1,many,TRBV5-1,TRBJ2-1
TGTGCCACCAGGTTAACGGGGACAGCTGAAGCTTTCTTT,CATRLTGTAEAFF,TRBD1,.,TRBV24-1,TRBJ1-1
TGTGCCAGCAGGGACAGGGAGGGCACTGAAGCTTTCTTT,CASRDREGTEAFF,TRBD1,.,TRBV5-4,TRBJ1-1
TGCGCCAGCAGCCTAGGCGCAAATGGACGGGAAGCTTTCTTT,CASSLGANGREAFF,.,.,TRBV4-3,TRBJ1-1
TGTGCCAGCAGAATAGGGGTTGGTGGCAATCAGCCCCAGCATTTT,CASRIGVGGNQPQHF,.,.,TRBV6-1,TRBJ1-5
TGCAGTGCTGGAACGGGGTTGGATACGCAGTATTTT,CSAGTGLDTQYF,.,few,TRBV20-1,TRBJ2-3
TGTGCCAGCAGCCCACCTTTCGGGGCCCTACCGTCGCAGTTCTTC,CASSPPFGALPSQFF,.,few,TRBV7-2,TRBJ2-1
TGTGCCAGCAGTTTATGGGGGGGACCGATCAATCAGCCCCAGCATTTT,CASSLWGGPINQPQHF,.,few,TRBV28,TRBJ1-5
TGTGCCTTCTCTGGGGGGCCCAAGGTTGAGCAGTTCTTC,CAFSGGPKVEQFF,.,.,TRBV30,TRBJ2-1
TGCGCCAGCAGCTTGGGGGACATACCGAACACCGGGGAGCTGTTTTTT,CASSLGDIPNTGELFF,.,few,TRBV5-1,TRBJ2-2